A selection of T cell receptor beta chains follows, all from one sample in a study of OX40 agonist ivuxolimab in advanced cancers. Sequenced by immunoSEQ multiplex PCR; TCRdb stores in-frame clones only, minus some. The sample carries 60,000 to 65,000 clones, roughly 80% recorded once. The material was CD4+ or CD8+ T cells sorted from blood, obtained in a trial of the OX40 agonist ivuxolimab. These receptors were collected from an adult with an advanced solid tumor such as melanoma, head and neck, liver or kidney cancer. The CDR3 runs from the conserved cysteine through the conserved F or W. Each record gives: clone size, J gene, V gene, CDR3 protein. The listing skips clone size in some rows; elsewhere it reads once, few, many or a size class.

clone size: once; J gene: TRBJ2-3; V gene: TRBV4-1; CDR3 protein: CASSQAGLAADTQYF
clone size: -; J gene: TRBJ1-1; V gene: TRBV27; CDR3 protein: CASSFRAPLVNTEAFF
clone size: -; J gene: TRBJ1-2; V gene: TRBV29-1; CDR3 protein: CSVGQGKAVSGYTF
clone size: -; J gene: TRBJ1-2; V gene: TRBV2; CDR3 protein: CASSEAIYGYTF
clone size: -; J gene: TRBJ2-1; V gene: TRBV27; CDR3 protein: CASSLRYGTSGTYNEQFF
clone size: -; J gene: TRBJ2-7; V gene: TRBV7-9; CDR3 protein: CASSLGGAHYEQYF
clone size: -; J gene: TRBJ2-3; V gene: TRBV18; CDR3 protein: CASSPPRTSTDTQYF
clone size: -; J gene: TRBJ2-7; V gene: TRBV7-2; CDR3 protein: CASSFGRLSSYEQYF
clone size: -; J gene: TRBJ1-2; V gene: TRBV4-2; CDR3 protein: CASSYQGRVQSYGYTF
clone size: -; J gene: TRBJ1-2; V gene: TRBV11-1; CDR3 protein: CASSLAPDGYTF
clone size: -; J gene: TRBJ1-2; V gene: TRBV5-4; CDR3 protein: CASSLPTAGAQGYTF
clone size: -; J gene: TRBJ1-2; V gene: TRBV5-1; CDR3 protein: CASSIRGQRWGYTF
clone size: -; J gene: TRBJ2-1; V gene: TRBV7-9; CDR3 protein: CASSLRVRGGDEQFF
clone size: -; J gene: TRBJ1-4; V gene: TRBV5-1; CDR3 protein: CASSLGPPEGKLFF
clone size: -; J gene: TRBJ2-2; V gene: TRBV29-1; CDR3 protein: CSTDGAGITGELFF
clone size: -; J gene: TRBJ1-2; V gene: TRBV7-2; CDR3 protein: CASSFGQGGYGYTF
clone size: -; J gene: TRBJ2-5; V gene: TRBV20-1; CDR3 protein: CSASGEETQYF
clone size: -; J gene: TRBJ2-3; V gene: TRBV18; CDR3 protein: CASSRNSGSVADTQYF
clone size: once; J gene: TRBJ2-7; V gene: TRBV11-1; CDR3 protein: CASSLERQYEQYF
clone size: -; J gene: TRBJ1-4; V gene: TRBV9; CDR3 protein: CASSPQMVNEKLFF
clone size: once; J gene: TRBJ2-1; V gene: TRBV11-3; CDR3 protein: CASSPAEGSYNEQFF
clone size: -; J gene: TRBJ1-2; V gene: TRBV7-6; CDR3 protein: CASSLAGQEDGYTF
clone size: -; J gene: TRBJ2-1; V gene: TRBV6-5; CDR3 protein: CATGQGVYNEQFF
clone size: once; J gene: TRBJ2-2; V gene: TRBV11-2; CDR3 protein: CASSLGASGNTGELFF
clone size: -; J gene: TRBJ2-1; V gene: TRBV13; CDR3 protein: CASSLVAGAEQFF
clone size: once; J gene: TRBJ1-2; V gene: TRBV7-9; CDR3 protein: CASSSGLHYGYTF
clone size: -; J gene: TRBJ1-2; V gene: TRBV6-4; CDR3 protein: CASSGGTGGAYGYTF
clone size: -; J gene: TRBJ1-2; V gene: TRBV6-1; CDR3 protein: CASSTGQVSRGYTF
clone size: -; J gene: TRBJ1-5; V gene: TRBV7-3; CDR3 protein: CASSQKGVYSNQPQHF
clone size: -; J gene: TRBJ2-5; V gene: TRBV9; CDR3 protein: CASSVGGGLAGEETQYF
clone size: -; J gene: TRBJ1-1; V gene: TRBV5-1; CDR3 protein: CASSLEGASMNTEAFF
clone size: -; J gene: TRBJ2-3; V gene: TRBV7-3; CDR3 protein: CASSLLLAGYTDTQYF
clone size: -; J gene: TRBJ2-1; V gene: TRBV10-3; CDR3 protein: CAISGQSGALEQFF
clone size: -; J gene: TRBJ2-1; V gene: TRBV18; CDR3 protein: CASSPTSGSNTGYNEQFF
clone size: -; J gene: TRBJ2-3; V gene: TRBV15; CDR3 protein: CATSRERRAVDTQYF
clone size: -; J gene: TRBJ1-1; V gene: TRBV5-1; CDR3 protein: CASSLELMNTEAFF
clone size: -; J gene: TRBJ2-1; V gene: TRBV10-3; CDR3 protein: CAISVSAPQGDEQFF
clone size: -; J gene: TRBJ1-2; V gene: TRBV10-3; CDR3 protein: CAISEMVAGSGYTF
clone size: -; J gene: TRBJ1-5; V gene: TRBV30; CDR3 protein: CAWSLGQANQPQHF
clone size: -; J gene: TRBJ1-2; V gene: TRBV28; CDR3 protein: CASSSGQGYYGYTF
clone size: -; J gene: TRBJ2-1; V gene: TRBV25-1; CDR3 protein: CASSEGRELNEQFF
clone size: once; J gene: TRBJ2-7; V gene: TRBV29-1; CDR3 protein: CSVEPGQYF
clone size: -; J gene: TRBJ1-4; V gene: TRBV4-3; CDR3 protein: CASSQESGTIPSNEKLFF
clone size: -; J gene: TRBJ1-1; V gene: TRBV20-1; CDR3 protein: CSARNTEAFF
clone size: -; J gene: TRBJ2-2; V gene: TRBV9; CDR3 protein: CASSPGTSGRANTGELFF
clone size: once; J gene: TRBJ2-7; V gene: TRBV7-8; CDR3 protein: CASRLAGFYEQYF
clone size: -; J gene: TRBJ1-5; V gene: TRBV19; CDR3 protein: CASNQMGGDQPQHF
clone size: few; J gene: TRBJ2-5; V gene: TRBV14; CDR3 protein: CASSQYRGVEETQYF
clone size: -; J gene: TRBJ2-1; V gene: TRBV11-3; CDR3 protein: CASSLTGRHYNEQFF
clone size: -; J gene: TRBJ2-1; V gene: TRBV18; CDR3 protein: CASSGGSGYNEQFF
clone size: -; J gene: TRBJ2-1; V gene: TRBV7-8; CDR3 protein: CASSSTLDNEQFF
clone size: once; J gene: TRBJ1-5; V gene: TRBV4-2; CDR3 protein: CASSRQLNQPQHF
clone size: -; J gene: TRBJ1-6; V gene: TRBV30; CDR3 protein: CAWSEGTGNSPLHF
clone size: -; J gene: TRBJ2-6; V gene: TRBV29-1; CDR3 protein: CSVGYVKGGANVLTF
clone size: -; J gene: TRBJ1-2; V gene: TRBV19; CDR3 protein: CASSTNPGSHGYTF
clone size: -; J gene: TRBJ2-1; V gene: TRBV2; CDR3 protein: CASSYTGSGGSSYNEQFF
clone size: -; J gene: TRBJ2-1; V gene: TRBV5-1; CDR3 protein: CASSSDPSSYNEQFF
clone size: -; J gene: TRBJ2-2; V gene: TRBV5-1; CDR3 protein: CASSPGTPAGELFF
clone size: -; J gene: TRBJ1-1; V gene: TRBV5-1; CDR3 protein: CASSLVVSGNTEAFF